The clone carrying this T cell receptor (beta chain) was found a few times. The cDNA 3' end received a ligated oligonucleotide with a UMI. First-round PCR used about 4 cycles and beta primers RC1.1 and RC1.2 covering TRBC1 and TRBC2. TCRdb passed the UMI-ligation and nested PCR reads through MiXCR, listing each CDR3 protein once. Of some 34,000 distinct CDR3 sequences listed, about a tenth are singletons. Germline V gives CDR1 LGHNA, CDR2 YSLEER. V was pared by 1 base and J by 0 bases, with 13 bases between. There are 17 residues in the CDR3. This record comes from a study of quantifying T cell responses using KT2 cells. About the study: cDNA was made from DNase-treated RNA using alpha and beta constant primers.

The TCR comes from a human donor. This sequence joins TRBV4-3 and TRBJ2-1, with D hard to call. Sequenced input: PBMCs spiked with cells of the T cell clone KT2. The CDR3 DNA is TGCGCCAGCAGCCAAGTCGGTGTCCCGAGCTCCTACAATGAGCAGTTCTTC. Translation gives CASSQVGVPSSYNEQFF.